This T cell receptor beta chain stems from a study of T cells in Graves' hyperthyroidism and ophthalmopathy. Study summary: Upon initial diagnosis and before any treatment, peripheral blood was collected.

This clonotype has at least ten counts. Its antigen is unknown. Amplification of TCR beta CDR3 regions used RNA as the template. During a first-round RT-PCR of the TCR CDR3, the HTBI primer set was used. TCRdb redid the calling of the multiplex PCR reads with MiXCR, one entry per CDR3 protein. This table holds almost 350,000 distinct CDR3 sequences, 15% to 20% found once. Study observations and caveats: Expanded thyroid clonotypes (above 0.001) were mostly also found in blood.

V was shortened by 5 bases and J by 2 bases, with 9 bases between the two germline ends. Germline lookup yields CDR1 SEHNR and CDR2 FQNEAQ (reference sequence). This CDR3 region has 13 residues. The specimen sequenced was blood. This clonotype was sampled from a middle-aged woman with Graves' ophthalmopathy. The chain recombines TRBV7-9 with TRBJ2-5; a weak D match, TRBD2 (5 bases). DNA for the CDR3: TGTGCCAGCAGCGCGGACTTACAAGAGACCCAGTACTTC. It codes for CASSADLQETQYF.